These 23 T cell receptor beta chains share one sample of origin, sequenced in a study of technical replicates of blood from a few donors. Assay used: immunoSEQ multiplex PCR; TCRdb lists only in-frame clones, some missing. The repertoire holds around 70,000 clones, with more than 85% as singletons. Sequencing was done on a sample of T cells isolated from PBMCs. These receptors came from a human donor in good health.

Comments on this clone: A junction boundary mismatches the germline segment, possibly from a read error. This chain joins TRBV29-1 and TRBJ1-2; D is perhaps TRBD1 (6 bases). Per germline, CDR1 SQVTM and CDR2 ANQGSEA. This CDR3 is 12 amino acids long. The DNA for the CDR3 is TGCAGCGGGGAAAGAGGCGGGGGGGCGCCGCTCTTC. Protein: CSGERGGGAPLF. The full variable domain, in which reference TRBV29-1 and TRBJ1-2 provide the parts outside the CDR3, is SAVISQKPSRDICQRGTSLTIQCQVDSQVTMMFWYRQQPGQSLTLIATANQGSEATYESGFVIDKFPISRPNLTFSTLTVSNMSPEDSSIYLCSGERGGGAPLFGSGTRLTVV.

This chain's CDR3 is CASSIAGPYYEQYF. The CDR3 region has the DNA TGTGCCAGTAGTATTGCGGGACCATACTACGAGCAGTACTTC. V is TRBV19 and J is TRBJ2-7; D is possibly TRBD2 (6 bases). This CDR3 has 14 amino acids. V was trimmed by 3 bases and J by 3 bases, leaving 12 bases between them. In germline, CDR1 is LNHDA, CDR2 SQIVND (reference sequence). Together with reference TRBV19 and TRBJ2-7, the CDR3 gives the full variable domain: DGGITQSPKYLFRKEGQNVTLSCEQNLNHDAMYWYRQDPGQGLRLIYYSQIVNDFQKGDIAEGYSVSREKKESFPLTVTSAQKNPTAFYLCASSIAGPYYEQYFGPGTRLTVT.

The V call is TRBV4-1, the J call TRBJ2-5; 7 bases match TRBD2. CDR1 and CDR2 from the germline V gene are MGHRA and YSYEKL. Unmatched junction bases numbered 12, after V lost 0 bases and J lost 5 bases. The CDR3 spans 17 residues. DNA for the CDR3: TGCGCCAGCAGCCAAGATTTGGCGGGAGTCTCGTGGGAGACCCAGTACTTC. Amino acid sequence: CASSQDLAGVSWETQYF.

The CDR3 reads CASSPWDRNEAFF. The DNA of the CDR3 is TGTGCCAGCAGTCCCTGGGACAGGAATGAAGCTTTCTTT. The chain is built from TRBV27 and TRBJ1-1, with TRBD1 matching over 8 bases. The V gene's germline CDR1 is MNHEY and CDR2 SMNVEV (reference sequence). The CDR3 spans 13 residues. The V and J ends lost 5 bases and 7 bases, in that order; junction bases with no gene match: 6.

This rearrangement joins TRBV11-2 to TRBJ2-7, with 11 nucleotides matching TRBD2. Germline CDR1 SGHAT, CDR2 FQNNGV. The CDR3 loop spans 13 amino acids. V lost 10 bases and J lost 4; bases outside the gene matches: 6. DNA for the CDR3: TGTGCCACCCATCTAGCGGGGGGTTACGAGCAGTACTTC. Protein: CATHLAGGYEQYF.

The rearrangement uses TRBV7-8 and TRBJ2-7; D perhaps matches TRBD2 (7 bases). Trimming cost V 5 bases and J 6 bases, with 17 bases left between them. This CDR3 has 14 residues. CDR1 SGHVS and CDR2 FQNEAQ come from the germline V gene. CDR3 DNA sequence: TGTGCCAGCAGCAGCACGAGGGGGGGTTTCGAGCAGTACTTC. Translated, it gives CASSSTRGGFEQYF.

The CDR3 region is CASSISGGENIQYF. CDR3 nucleotides: TGCGCCAGCAGCATTAGCGGGGGGGAAAACATTCAGTACTTC. The chain is built from TRBV5-1 and TRBJ2-4; 11 bases fit TRBD2. V shed 4 bases and J 5 bases; nucleotides not matched to a gene: 2. Looked up from germline, CDR1 is SGHRS and CDR2 is YFSETQ. This CDR3 has 14 residues.

This chain links TRBV7-6 with TRBJ2-5, with D possibly being TRBD1 (6 bases). This CDR3 comprises 16 residues. V was cut by 4 bases and J by 5 bases, with 20 bases left in between. Germline CDR1 reads SGHVS; CDR2 reads FNYEAQ. Here the CDR3 DNA reads TGTGCCAGCAGCTCCCACAGCGGCAGGGGAACCGAGACCCAGTACTTC. It codes for CASSSHSGRGTETQYF.

The chain has TRBV5-4 and TRBJ1-1; TRBD1 is a possible D gene (6 bases). Germline V gene data show CDR1 as SGHNT and CDR2 as YYREEE (reference sequence). The CDR3 loop spans 17 amino acids. V was cut by 3 bases and J by 0 bases, with 18 bases left in between. The CDR3 DNA reads as TGTGCCAGCAGCTCGGGGCAGGGGATTGTCATGAACACTGAAGCTTTCTTT. This encodes CASSSGQGIVMNTEAFF.

V usage is TRBV19 and J usage is TRBJ2-7, with 8 positions matching TRBD2. The CDR3 has 13 amino acids. After removal of 5 bases from V and 3 bases from J, the junction contained 3 bases not matched to a gene. Germline V gene sequence: CDR1 LNHDA, CDR2 SQIVND (reference sequence). The CDR3 loop is CASSVTSGYEQYF. The CDR3 nucleotides read TGTGCCAGTAGTGTCACTAGCGGCTACGAGCAGTACTTC.

This sequence joins TRBV15 and TRBJ1-2; TRBD1 matches at 7 bases. The J segment lost 5 bases and the V segment lost 3 bases, leaving 6 bases of the junction unmatched. This CDR3 is built from 14 residues. CDR1 and CDR2 from the germline V gene are LNHNV and YYDKDF (reference sequence). DNA of the CDR3: TGTGCCACCAGCAGGCCTGACAGGGCGTATGGCTACACCTTC. Protein product: CATSRPDRAYGYTF.

The rearrangement links TRBV10-3 to TRBJ2-1; TRBD2 matches 8 bases. J lost 8 bases, V lost 7 bases, and 13 bases had no gene match. The CDR3 length is 15 residues. Germline assignment: CDR1 ENHRY and CDR2 SYGVKD. In DNA form, the CDR3 reads TGTGCCATCACCGGGGAGAAGCGGGAGCACTATGAGCAGTTCTTC. Translation gives CAITGEKREHYEQFF.

The chain carries TRBV5-4 and TRBJ1-4, with TRBD1 identical over 8 bases. The V segment lost 3 bases and the J segment 0 bases; nucleotides outside the gene matches: 13. Germline V lookup: CDR1 SGHNT, CDR2 YYREEE (reference sequence). This CDR3 has 19 residues. The CDR3 loop is CASSWRQGPLVATNEKLFF. The CDR3 DNA follows: TGTGCCAGCAGCTGGCGACAGGGGCCCCTAGTTGCAACTAATGAAAAACTGTTTTTT.

This rearrangement joins TRBV14 to TRBJ1-1, with D unresolved. From germline, CDR1 is SGHDN and CDR2 FVKESK. The V and J ends lost 0 bases and 3 bases respectively, with 14 bases between them. This CDR3 region has 16 residues. CDR3 sequence reads: CASSQDREAGHTEAFF. The CDR3 DNA sequence: TGTGCCAGCAGCCAAGATCGGGAAGCGGGCCACACTGAAGCTTTCTTT.

The V call is TRBV28, the J call TRBJ2-1; D may be TRBD2 (7 bases). Per the germline V gene, CDR1 is MDHEN and CDR2 is SYDVKM. This CDR3 has 17 residues. Trimming took off 7 bases at V and 7 bases at J, with 26 bases between the two ends. The CDR3 DNA sequence: TGTGCCAGCATCTATCCGGGACACCCGACCGGGGGGAATGAGCAGTTCTTC. It specifies CASIYPGHPTGGNEQFF.

This clone was observed once. A junction boundary mismatches the germline segment, possibly from a read error. The chain carries TRBV7-7 and TRBJ2-7; a weak D match, TRBD1 (6 bases). The length of the CDR3 is 14 residues. In germline, CDR1 is SSHAT, CDR2 FNYEAQ (reference sequence). The CDR3 loop is CASSPEIGGYEQYF. The CDR3 bases are TGTGCTAGCAGCCCAGAAATAGGGGGCTACGAGCAGTACTTC.

This chain connects TRBV19 to TRBJ2-7; D remains ambiguous. The CDR3 extends over 14 amino acids. Germline V gene sequence: CDR1 LNHDA, CDR2 SQIVND (reference sequence). The V gene lost 3 bases and the J gene lost 3 bases, with 12 bases spanning the gap. The DNA for the CDR3 is TGTGCCAGTAGTATCTCCGGGTTCGGCTACGAGCAGTACTTC. It is translated as CASSISGFGYEQYF.

This clone was seen once. The chain is built from TRBV7-2 and TRBJ2-7; 9 nucleotides agree with TRBD1. Unmatched junction bases numbered 5, after V lost 5 bases and J lost 0 bases. This CDR3 spans 15 amino acids. The germline V gene encodes CDR1 SGHTA and CDR2 FQGNSA. DNA of the CDR3: TGTGCCAGCAGCACGTGGACAGGGGTCTCCTACGAGCAGTACTTC. It codes for CASSTWTGVSYEQYF.

The chain recombines TRBV4-1 with TRBJ2-1; 7 bases are shared with TRBD2. CDR1 is MGHRA, CDR2 YSYEKL, per germline. CDR3 size: 15 residues. Trimming at V came to 3 bases and at J to 7 bases, leaving 9 bases not matched to a gene. CDR3: CASSHGRVTQNEQFF. The DNA for the CDR3 is TGCGCCAGCAGCCATGGGAGGGTAACACAGAATGAGCAGTTCTTC.

The chain couples TRBV7-9 to TRBJ2-7; 11 bases line up with TRBD2. V gave up 5 bases and J gave up 0 bases; unmatched junction bases: 3. The length of the CDR3 is 15 residues. CDR1 and CDR2 (germline): SEHNR, FQNEAQ (reference sequence). The CDR3 spells CASSGTSGSSYEQYF. The CDR3 DNA follows: TGTGCCAGCAGCGGGACTAGCGGCAGCTCCTACGAGCAGTACTTC.

The rearrangement links TRBV7-9 to TRBJ1-4, with TRBD1 matching over 8 bases. Germline trimming cut 4 bases from V and 8 bases from J; bases unmatched to any gene: 12. Germline-derived CDR1 and CDR2 are SEHNR and FQNEAQ (reference sequence). This CDR3 region has 16 residues. The CDR3 loop reads CASSSLRDRSSEKLFF. CDR3 nucleotide sequence: TGTGCCAGCAGCTCACTCCGGGACAGGTCCTCCGAAAAACTGTTTTTT.

The rearrangement joins TRBV30 to TRBJ2-1; TRBD1 matches 7 bases. Unmatched junction bases numbered 6, after V lost 3 bases and J lost 1 base. Germline V lookup: CDR1 GTSNPN, CDR2 SVGIG (reference sequence). This CDR3 contains 15 residues. In nucleotides, the CDR3 is TGTGCCTGGAGCCGGGACAGCTTGTCCTACAATGAGCAGTTCTTC. This gives the protein CAWSRDSLSYNEQFF.

The chain employs TRBV30 and TRBJ1-1; 7 nucleotides agree with TRBD1. The J segment lost 9 bases and the V segment lost 5 bases, leaving 9 bases of the junction unmatched. Per germline, CDR1 GTSNPN and CDR2 SVGIG (reference sequence). The CDR3 contains 12 residues. The CDR3 spells CAWAHVRGQAFF. As DNA, the CDR3 is TGTGCCTGGGCCCATGTGAGGGGGCAAGCTTTCTTT.